These 20 T cell receptor beta chains were all obtained from the same sample, sequenced in a study of T cell responses to AZD1222 COVID-19 vaccine. TCRdb keeps only in-frame clones here, not all; method: immunoSEQ multiplex PCR. The table shows roughly 180,000 clones, with 90% to 95% occurring only once. Sequencing was performed on peripheral blood, taken 28 days after the second AZD1222 dose. The receptors originated from an adult who received the AZD1222 COVID-19 vaccine.

This rearrangement joins TRBV19 to TRBJ1-2, with 8 nucleotides matching TRBD1. V gave up 6 bases and J gave up 4 bases; unmatched junction bases: 4. Germline-derived CDR1 and CDR2 are LNHDA and SQIVND (reference sequence). This CDR3 is 13 amino acids long. The CDR3 here is CASRSQGGYGYTF. The CDR3 DNA is TGTGCCAGTAGGTCACAGGGGGGCTATGGCTACACCTTC.

In the case of this clone: At one end the junction does not follow the germline gene, possibly because of a read error. V usage is TRBV11-2 and J usage is TRBJ2-1; the match to TRBD2 covers 8 bases. The CDR3 length is 15 residues. Germline loops: CDR1 SGHAT, CDR2 FQNNGV. The CDR3 DNA follows: TGTGCCAGCAGCCCGTTAGCGGGGTCCTTCAATGAGCAGTTCTTC. Amino acid sequence: CASSPLAGSFNEQFF.

This rearrangement joins TRBV10-3 to TRBJ2-1; TRBD2 matches 9 bases. Germline V gene sequence: CDR1 ENHRY, CDR2 SYGVKD. Germline trimming cut 10 bases from V and 7 bases from J; bases unmatched to any gene: 5. The CDR3 sequence is 12 residues long. The CDR3 DNA follows: TGTGCCACGCGGGGGGGGTTGAATGAGCAGTTCTTC. Translating gives CATRGGLNEQFF.

The rearrangement uses TRBV20-1 and TRBJ2-1, with D uncertain. The CDR3 sequence is 9 residues long. The V end was cut by 8 bases, the J end by 3 bases, with 2 bases between. Per germline, CDR1 DFQATT and CDR2 SNEGSKA (reference sequence). The CDR3 here is CSLYNEQFF. The CDR3 bases are TGCAGTCTCTACAATGAGCAGTTCTTC.

The chain joins TRBV5-8 to TRBJ2-1; D perhaps matches TRBD2 (6 bases). The germline V gene encodes CDR1 SGHTS and CDR2 YDEGEE. V was cut by 3 bases and J by 0 bases, with 19 bases left in between. The CDR3 has 18 residues. CDR3 amino acids: CASSSVPRRGSSYNEQFF. The DNA for the CDR3 is TGTGCCAGCAGCTCCGTGCCCCGGCGGGGAAGCTCCTACAATGAGCAGTTCTTC.

The chain combines TRBV11-3 with TRBJ2-1; 9 positions agree with TRBD2. The CDR3 sequence is 15 residues long. CDR1 and CDR2 from the germline V gene are SGHNT and YENEEA. V shed 1 base, J shed 7 bases, and the junction held 5 bases outside the gene matches. Here the CDR3 reads CASSLGPAGGNEQFF. The CDR3 DNA sequence: TGTGCCAGCAGCTTAGGTCCAGCGGGAGGTAATGAGCAGTTCTTC.

This chain links TRBV10-3 with TRBJ2-3; TRBD2 agrees at 10 bases. The CDR3 loop spans 15 amino acids. The germline V gene has CDR1 ENHRY and CDR2 SYGVKD. J was trimmed by 7 bases and V by 5 bases; bases with no gene match: 9. The CDR3 bases are TGTGCCATCAGTCCCGGGACTAGCGCTATCAATACGCAGTATTTT. Its protein product is CAISPGTSAINTQYF.

The CDR3: CASSLGVATDTQYF. The CDR3, as DNA: TGCGCCAGCAGCTTGGGGGTAGCCACAGATACGCAGTATTTT. This rearrangement joins TRBV5-1 to TRBJ2-3; D remains unclear. Trimming took 0 bases from V and 2 from J, leaving 7 bases between them. Germline values: CDR1 SGHRS, CDR2 YFSETQ. CDR3 length: 14 amino acids.

V usage is TRBV7-2 and J usage is TRBJ2-1; D is undetermined. The germline V gene encodes CDR1 SGHTA and CDR2 FQGNSA. The CDR3 contains 14 residues. The V end lost 5 bases, the J end lost 0 bases, and 8 bases lay between the germline ends. CDR3 residues: CASSLESSYNEQFF. For the CDR3, the DNA is TGTGCCAGCAGCCTGGAGAGCTCCTACAATGAGCAGTTCTTC.

The chain combines TRBV6-1 with TRBJ1-1; 7 nucleotides agree with TRBD1. This CDR3 has 16 residues. V shed 2 bases and J 1 base; nucleotides not matched to a gene: 7. Looked up from germline, CDR1 is MNHNS and CDR2 is SASEGT. The CDR3 nucleotides read TGTGCCAGCAGTGAACCCAGGGGGGGAGCGAACACTGAAGCTTTCTTT. This gives the protein CASSEPRGGANTEAFF.

The chain has TRBV4-1 and TRBJ1-5, with 9 positions matching TRBD1. The CDR3 loop spans 15 amino acids. CDR1 and CDR2 (germline): MGHRA, YSYEKL. V lost 5 bases, J lost 8 bases, and 10 bases stayed unmatched. CDR3 region: CASSGGQGAGKPQHF. In DNA form, the CDR3 reads TGCGCCAGCAGCGGGGGACAGGGCGCGGGCAAGCCCCAGCATTTT.

J is TRBJ2-7 and V is TRBV28; 7 bases line up with TRBD1. There are 14 residues in the CDR3. Germline V gene lookup returns CDR1 MDHEN and CDR2 SYDVKM. Trimming cost V 7 bases and J 2 bases; bases outside gene matches: 8. CDR3 DNA sequence: TGTGCCAGCAACCTTGGGGACAGTCCCTACGAGCAGTACTTC. Encoded protein: CASNLGDSPYEQYF. Complete variable domain (other parts from reference TRBV28 and TRBJ2-7): DVKVTQSSRYLVKRTGEKVFLECVQDMDHENMFWYRQDPGLGLRLIYFSYDVKMKEKGDIPEGYSVSREKKERFSLILESASTNQTSMYLCASNLGDSPYEQYFGPGTRLTVT.

This clone was seen more than once but under ten times. The V call is TRBV27, the J call TRBJ1-2; TRBD1 matches at 7 bases. V was pared by 3 bases and J by 2 bases, with 0 bases of the junction left unmatched. CDR1 MNHEY and CDR2 SMNVEV come from the germline V gene (reference sequence). The CDR3 loop spans 13 amino acids. Here the CDR3 DNA reads TGTGCCAGCAGTTTGACAGGGAACTATGGCTACACCTTC. Residues: CASSLTGNYGYTF.

This chain joins TRBV5-5 and TRBJ2-1; no reliable D call. CDR3 length: 12 residues. Germline V gene data show CDR1 as SGHKS and CDR2 as YYEKEE (reference sequence). Trimming took off 1 base at V and 4 bases at J, with 3 bases between the two ends. The CDR3 bases are TGTGCCAGCAGCTTGCAATACAATGAGCAGTTCTTC. It encodes CASSLQYNEQFF.

The V and J genes are TRBV2 and TRBJ1-3, with D uncertain. V lost 5 bases to trimming and J lost 0 bases, with 11 bases between them. The CDR3 covers 15 residues. CDR1 and CDR2 (germline): SNHLY, FYNNEI. CDR3 protein: CASSPVGRSGNTIYF. As DNA, the CDR3 is TGTGCCAGCAGTCCCGTTGGGCGCTCTGGAAACACCATATATTTT.

The J gene is TRBJ1-2, the V gene TRBV5-4, with D unresolved. Germline CDR1 SGHNT, CDR2 YYREEE (reference sequence). The V end was cut by 2 bases, the J end by 3 bases, with 8 bases between. The CDR3 covers 13 residues. Written as DNA, the CDR3 is TGTGCCAGCAGCTTCAGAGATTACTATGGCTACACCTTC. This sequence encodes CASSFRDYYGYTF.

The chain has TRBV27 and TRBJ2-2; 9 nucleotides match TRBD1. Germline loops: CDR1 MNHEY, CDR2 SMNVEV (reference sequence). The CDR3 runs to 16 residues. V shed 4 bases, J shed 6 bases, and the junction held 9 bases outside the gene matches. CDR3 nucleotides: TGTGCCAGCAGTTCCGGACAGGGGACCCTCCCCGGGGAGCTGTTTTTT. Protein product: CASSSGQGTLPGELFF.

The chain uses TRBV15 and TRBJ2-3; 8 nucleotides align to TRBD1. J was trimmed by 6 bases and V by 5 bases; bases with no gene match: 10. The CDR3 sequence is 15 residues long. Germline CDR1 LNHNV, CDR2 YYDKDF (reference sequence). The CDR3 sequence: CATSVTGELWDTQYF. CDR3 nucleotides: TGTGCCACCAGCGTGACAGGGGAGTTGTGGGATACGCAGTATTTT.

The V gene is TRBV5-4, the J gene TRBJ2-7; 13 positions match TRBD2. V lost 0 bases, J lost 4 bases, and 4 bases stayed unmatched. This CDR3 is 16 amino acids long. Germline lookup yields CDR1 SGHNT and CDR2 YYREEE (reference sequence). Written as DNA, the CDR3 is TGTGCCAGCAGCTTGGGACTAGCGGGAGGAGGATACGAGCAGTACTTC. It translates to CASSLGLAGGGYEQYF.

V usage is TRBV27 and J usage is TRBJ2-5; 7 bases map to TRBD2. The V gene end was trimmed by 6 bases and the J gene end by 5 bases; junction bases not matched to a gene: 18. Per germline, CDR1 MNHEY and CDR2 SMNVEV (reference sequence). This CDR3 comprises 17 residues. Here the CDR3 reads CASRSYWRRERRETQYF. CDR3 in DNA: TGTGCCAGCAGATCGTATTGGCGGCGGGAGAGGCGTGAGACCCAGTACTTC.